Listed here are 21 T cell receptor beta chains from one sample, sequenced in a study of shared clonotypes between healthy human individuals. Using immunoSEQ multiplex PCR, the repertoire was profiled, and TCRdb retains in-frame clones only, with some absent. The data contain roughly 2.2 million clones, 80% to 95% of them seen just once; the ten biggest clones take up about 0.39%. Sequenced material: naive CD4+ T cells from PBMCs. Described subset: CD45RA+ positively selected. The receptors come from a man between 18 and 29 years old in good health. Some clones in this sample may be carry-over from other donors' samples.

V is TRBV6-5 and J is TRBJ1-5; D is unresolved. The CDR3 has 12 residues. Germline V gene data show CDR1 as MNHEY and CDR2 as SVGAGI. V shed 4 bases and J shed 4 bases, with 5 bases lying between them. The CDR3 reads CASSFGNQPQHF. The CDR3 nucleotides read TGTGCCAGCAGTTTCGGGAATCAGCCCCAGCATTTT.

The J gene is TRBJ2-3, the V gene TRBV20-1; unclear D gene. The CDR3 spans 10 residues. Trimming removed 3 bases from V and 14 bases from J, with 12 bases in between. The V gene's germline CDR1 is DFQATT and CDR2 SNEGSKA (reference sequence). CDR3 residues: CSASAIQRYF. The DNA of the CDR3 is TGCAGTGCTAGCGCCATTCAGAGGTATTTT.

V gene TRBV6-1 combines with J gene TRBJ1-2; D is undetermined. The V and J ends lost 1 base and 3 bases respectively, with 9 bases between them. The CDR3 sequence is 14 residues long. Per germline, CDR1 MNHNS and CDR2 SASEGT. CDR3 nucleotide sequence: TGTGCCAGCAGTGAAGGTCCAGAATACTATGGCTACACCTTC. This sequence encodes CASSEGPEYYGYTF.

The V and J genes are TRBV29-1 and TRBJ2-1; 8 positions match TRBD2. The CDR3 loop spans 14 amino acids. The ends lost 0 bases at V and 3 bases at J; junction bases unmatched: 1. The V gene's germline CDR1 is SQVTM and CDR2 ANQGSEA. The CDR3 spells CSVEEAGGYNEQFF. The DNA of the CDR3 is TGCAGCGTTGAAGAGGCGGGAGGCTACAATGAGCAGTTCTTC.

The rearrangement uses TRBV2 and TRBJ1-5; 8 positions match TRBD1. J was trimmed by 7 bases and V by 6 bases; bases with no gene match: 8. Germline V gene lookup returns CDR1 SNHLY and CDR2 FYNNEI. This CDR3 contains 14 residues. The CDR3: CASSDTGGQQPQHF. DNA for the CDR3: TGTGCCAGCAGCGATACAGGGGGACAGCAGCCCCAGCATTTT.

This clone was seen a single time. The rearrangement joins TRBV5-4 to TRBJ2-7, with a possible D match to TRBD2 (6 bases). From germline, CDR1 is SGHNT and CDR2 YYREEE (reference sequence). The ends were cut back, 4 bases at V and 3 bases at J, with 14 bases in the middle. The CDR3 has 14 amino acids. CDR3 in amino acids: CASSQAGSNYEQYF. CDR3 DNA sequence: TGTGCCAGCAGCCAGGCGGGGTCCAACTACGAGCAGTACTTC.

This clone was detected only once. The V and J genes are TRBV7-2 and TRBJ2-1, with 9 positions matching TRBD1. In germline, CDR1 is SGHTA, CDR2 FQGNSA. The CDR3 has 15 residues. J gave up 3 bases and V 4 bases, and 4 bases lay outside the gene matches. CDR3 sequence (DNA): TGTGCCAGCAGCTACCGGGACAGGGACTACAATGAGCAGTTCTTC. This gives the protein CASSYRDRDYNEQFF.

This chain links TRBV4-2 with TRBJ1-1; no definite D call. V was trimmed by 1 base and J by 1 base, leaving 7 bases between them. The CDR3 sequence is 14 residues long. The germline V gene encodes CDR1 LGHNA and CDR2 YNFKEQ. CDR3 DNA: TGTGCCAGCAGCCAAGCGGGAGAGAACACTGAAGCTTTCTTT. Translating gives CASSQAGENTEAFF.

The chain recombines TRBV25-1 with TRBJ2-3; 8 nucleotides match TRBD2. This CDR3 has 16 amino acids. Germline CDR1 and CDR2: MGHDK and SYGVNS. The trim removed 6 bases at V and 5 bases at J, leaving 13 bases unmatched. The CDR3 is CASRQPPGRAGDTQYF. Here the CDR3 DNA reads TGTGCCAGCAGGCAACCCCCCGGGAGGGCCGGAGATACGCAGTATTTT.

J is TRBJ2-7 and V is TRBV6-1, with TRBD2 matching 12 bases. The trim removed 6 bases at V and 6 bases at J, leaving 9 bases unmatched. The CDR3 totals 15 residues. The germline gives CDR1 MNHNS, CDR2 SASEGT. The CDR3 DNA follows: TGTGCCAGCAGCCCCATACTAGCGGGAGGCCCCGAGCAGTACTTC. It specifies CASSPILAGGPEQYF.

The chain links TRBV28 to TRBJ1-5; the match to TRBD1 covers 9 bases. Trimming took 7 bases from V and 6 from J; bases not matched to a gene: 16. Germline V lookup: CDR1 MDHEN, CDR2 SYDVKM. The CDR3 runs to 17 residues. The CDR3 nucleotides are TGTGCCAGCATTCCGGGCGGGGGACAGGGAATCGGTCAGCCCCAGCATTTT. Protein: CASIPGGGQGIGQPQHF.

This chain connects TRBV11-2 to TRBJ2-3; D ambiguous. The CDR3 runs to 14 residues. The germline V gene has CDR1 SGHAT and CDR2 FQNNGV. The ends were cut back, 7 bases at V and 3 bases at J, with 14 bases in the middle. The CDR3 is CASTPRVSTDTQYF. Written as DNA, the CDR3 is TGTGCCAGCACCCCTAGGGTGTCTACAGATACGCAGTATTTT.

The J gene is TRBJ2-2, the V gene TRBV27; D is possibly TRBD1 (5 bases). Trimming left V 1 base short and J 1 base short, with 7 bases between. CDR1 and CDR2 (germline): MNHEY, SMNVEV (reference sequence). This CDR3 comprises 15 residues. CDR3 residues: CASSLWTQNTGELFF. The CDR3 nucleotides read TGTGCCAGCAGTTTATGGACACAGAACACCGGGGAGCTGTTTTTT.

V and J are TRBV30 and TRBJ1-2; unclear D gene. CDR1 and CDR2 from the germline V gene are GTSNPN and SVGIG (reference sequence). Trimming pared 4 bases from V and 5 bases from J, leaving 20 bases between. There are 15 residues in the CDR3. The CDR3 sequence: CAWTPGVAVGYGYTF. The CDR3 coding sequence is TGTGCCTGGACCCCCGGGGTCGCCGTGGGGTATGGCTACACCTTC.

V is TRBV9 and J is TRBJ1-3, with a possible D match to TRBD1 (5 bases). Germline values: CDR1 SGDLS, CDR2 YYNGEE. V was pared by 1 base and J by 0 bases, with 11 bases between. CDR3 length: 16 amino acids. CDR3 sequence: CASSVSGASSGNTIYF. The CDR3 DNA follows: TGTGCCAGCAGCGTAAGTGGGGCGAGCTCTGGAAACACCATATATTTT.

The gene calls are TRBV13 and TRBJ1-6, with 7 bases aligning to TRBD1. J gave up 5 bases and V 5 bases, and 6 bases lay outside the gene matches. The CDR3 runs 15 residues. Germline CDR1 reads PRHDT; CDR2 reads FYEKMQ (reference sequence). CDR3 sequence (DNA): TGTGCCAGCAGCCTCAGGGGGGGGAATAATTCACCCCTCCACTTT. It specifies CASSLRGGNNSPLHF.

CDR3 protein: CASRQGPGVGNEQFF. DNA of the CDR3: TGTGCCAGCAGGCAGGGTCCGGGAGTCGGTAATGAGCAGTTCTTC. V and J are TRBV7-2 and TRBJ2-1, with a weak D call TRBD2 (6 bases). The CDR3 runs to 15 residues. Germline assignment: CDR1 SGHTA and CDR2 FQGNSA. V shed 6 bases and J shed 7 bases, with 19 bases lying between them.

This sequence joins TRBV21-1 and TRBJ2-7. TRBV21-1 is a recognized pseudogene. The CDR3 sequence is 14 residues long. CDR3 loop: CASSKVDLTYEQYF. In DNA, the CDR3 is TGTGCCAGCAGCAAAGTGGACCTTACCTACGAGCAGTACTTC.

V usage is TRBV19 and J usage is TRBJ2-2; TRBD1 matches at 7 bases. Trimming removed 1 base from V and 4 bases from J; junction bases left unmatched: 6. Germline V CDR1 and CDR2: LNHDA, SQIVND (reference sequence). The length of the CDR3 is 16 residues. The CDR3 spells CASSIGRGHATGELFF. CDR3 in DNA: TGTGCCAGTAGTATAGGAAGGGGGCACGCCACCGGGGAGCTGTTTTTT. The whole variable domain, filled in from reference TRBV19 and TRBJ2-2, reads DGGITQSPKYLFRKEGQNVTLSCEQNLNHDAMYWYRQDPGQGLRLIYYSQIVNDFQKGDIAEGYSVSREKKESFPLTVTSAQKNPTAFYLCASSIGRGHATGELFFGEGSRLTVL.

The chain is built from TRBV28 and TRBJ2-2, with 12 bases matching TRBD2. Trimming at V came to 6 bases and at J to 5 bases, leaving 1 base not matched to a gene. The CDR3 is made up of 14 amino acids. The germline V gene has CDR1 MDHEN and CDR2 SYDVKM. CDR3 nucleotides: TGTGCCAGCAGGGGACTAGCGGGTACCGGGGAGCTGTTTTTT. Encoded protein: CASRGLAGTGELFF.

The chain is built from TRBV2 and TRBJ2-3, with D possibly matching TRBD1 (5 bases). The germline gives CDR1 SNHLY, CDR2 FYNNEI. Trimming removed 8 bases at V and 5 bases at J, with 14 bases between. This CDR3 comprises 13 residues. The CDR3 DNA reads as TGTGCCAGCGGGCAGGACAATAAAGATACGCAGTATTTT. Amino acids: CASGQDNKDTQYF.